This T cell receptor beta chain derives from a study of T cell repertoires in cytomegalovirus infection. Study overall: It can be stated that public TCR beta signatures indicated CMV infection as well as a matching HLA type.

V was pared by 6 bases and J by 5 bases, with 14 bases between. The CDR3 is 14 amino acids. Germline values: CDR1 MNHEY, CDR2 SVGEGT. Findings and limits, study-wide: HLA-C-restricted CMV clonotypes gave the most frequent clonotype in two of eight donors.

This clonotype has ten or more counts. Its antigen is unidentified. MiXCR was run by TCRdb on the reads, yielding one entry per CDR3 protein. The data show 400,000 to 550,000 distinct CDR3 sequences, approximately 10% seen once. The rearrangement joins TRBV6-2 or TRBV6-3 to TRBJ2-1; tentatively, D is TRBD1 (5 bases). Input material: PBMCs. The clonotype comes from a human donor in good health (CMV status not recorded). Some clones in this sample may be carry-over from other donors' samples. The CDR3 sequence is CASSPTAPNNEQFF. CDR3 coding DNA: TGTGCCAGCAGCCCGACAGCCCCAAACAATGAGCAGTTCTTC.